The 11 T cell receptor beta chains listed next were all sequenced from one sample in a study of shared clonotypes between healthy human individuals. Some clones are missing from TCRdb's copy, which holds only in-frame ones; the method was immunoSEQ multiplex PCR. This table has hundreds of thousands of clones, roughly 72% appearing once. The sample comprised PBMCs. The receptors come from a woman between 40 and 55 years old in good health. Some clones in this sample may be carry-over from other donors' samples.

The rearrangement links TRBV18 to TRBJ2-1; a possible D gene is TRBD2 (6 bases). The CDR3 loop spans 17 amino acids. V was pared by 2 bases and J by 1 base, with 15 bases between. The germline CDR1 and CDR2 sequences are KGHSH and LQKENI. The CDR3 DNA follows: TGTGCCAGCTCACCAGACACGGGAGTCGGGTCCTACAATGAGCAGTTCTTC. Its protein product is CASSPDTGVGSYNEQFF.

The chain recombines TRBV10-1 with TRBJ1-2, with 9 bases aligning to TRBD1. Germline V gene data show CDR1 as WNHNN and CDR2 as SYGVQD (reference sequence). The CDR3 is 15 amino acids. Trimming took 7 bases from V and 5 from J; bases not matched to a gene: 11. CDR3: CASTRPGQGWYGYTF. CDR3 DNA sequence: TGCGCCAGCACTAGACCGGGACAGGGCTGGTATGGCTACACCTTC.

The rearrangement joins TRBV11-3 to TRBJ2-5, with D perhaps TRBD1 or TRBD2 (5 bases each). The CDR3 contains 13 residues. V was trimmed by 1 base and J by 6 bases, leaving 9 bases between them. CDR1 SGHNT and CDR2 YENEEA come from the germline V gene. CDR3 residues: CASSLARGQTQYF. DNA of the CDR3: TGTGCCAGCAGCTTAGCGAGGGGTCAGACCCAGTACTTC.

The count of this clone is one. The genes are TRBV6-1 and TRBJ1-4; no definite D call. The V gene's germline CDR1 is MNHNS and CDR2 SASEGT. The CDR3 loop spans 15 amino acids. Trimming left V 7 bases short and J 0 bases short, with 12 bases between. CDR3 amino acids: CASKSFGTTNEKLFF. As DNA, the CDR3 is TGTGCCAGCAAGTCGTTCGGAACAACTAATGAAAAACTGTTTTTT.

Note on this clone: A far larger clone is only one base removed, so a read error is likely. This sample also contains other DNA sequences that code for the same CDR3. This rearrangement joins TRBV10-3 to TRBJ2-1; 9 bases align to TRBD2. Germline trimming cut 6 bases from V and 10 bases from J; bases unmatched to any gene: 10. CDR1 ENHRY and CDR2 SYGVKD come from the germline V gene. The CDR3 consists of 14 residues. This CDR3 is CAISGTSLGNEQFF. DNA of the CDR3: TGTGCCATCAGCGGGACTAGCCTGGGCAACGAGCAGTTCTTC.

V gene TRBV7-9 combines with J gene TRBJ1-5, with TRBD1 identical over 9 bases. CDR1 and CDR2 (germline): SEHNR, FQNEAQ (reference sequence). CDR3 length: 15 residues. The V and J ends lost 5 bases and 6 bases, in that order; junction bases with no gene match: 8. CDR3 nucleotides: TGTGCCAGCAGCCCTGACAGGGGGACGGGTCAGCCCCAGCATTTT. Translation: CASSPDRGTGQPQHF.

The chain uses TRBV6-6 and TRBJ2-3; perhaps TRBD2 as D (6 bases). Between the trimmed V and J ends, which lost 2 bases and 9 bases, there was a span of 9 bases. Germline V CDR1 and CDR2: MNHNY, SVGAGI (reference sequence). This CDR3 contains 12 residues. In DNA form, the CDR3 reads TGTGCCAGCAGTTACGACGGGAGAACGCAGTATTTT. Protein sequence: CASSYDGRTQYF.

The gene calls are TRBV19 and TRBJ1-4; no definite D call. With 5 bases removed from V and 2 bases from J, the gap between germline ends came to 9 bases. The CDR3 length is 14 residues. Germline V CDR1 and CDR2: LNHDA, SQIVND (reference sequence). The CDR3 loop is CASSLWTTNEKLFF. The CDR3 region has the DNA TGTGCCAGTAGTCTGTGGACGACTAATGAAAAACTGTTTTTT.

This rearrangement joins TRBV6-1 to TRBJ1-2; 7 bases fit TRBD1. The germline V gene has CDR1 MNHNS and CDR2 SASEGT. The CDR3 extends over 15 amino acids. V shed 2 bases, J shed 7 bases, and the junction held 10 bases outside the gene matches. DNA for the CDR3: TGTGCCAGCAGTGAATCAGGGGGGCGCGTCTCTGGCTACACCTTC. Translation gives CASSESGGRVSGYTF.

The table lists this clone with many counts. The CDR3 loop is CASRTGTQPYNEQFF. CDR3 in DNA: TGTGCCAGCAGGACCGGGACTCAACCTTACAATGAGCAGTTCTTC. The chain recombines TRBV6-6 with TRBJ2-1; a possible D gene is TRBD2 (6 bases). Trimming stripped 6 bases from V and 4 bases from J, with 16 bases between. The CDR3 covers 15 residues. Per the germline V gene, CDR1 is MNHNY and CDR2 is SVGAGI (reference sequence).

The V call is TRBV5-4, the J call TRBJ1-3; the D is unclear. The V and J ends lost 0 bases and 0 bases respectively, with 7 bases between them. Germline values: CDR1 SGHNT, CDR2 YYREEE (reference sequence). The CDR3 has 15 amino acids. CDR3: CASSLGGYSGNTIYF. The CDR3 DNA reads as TGTGCCAGCAGCTTGGGCGGGTACTCTGGAAACACCATATATTTT.